This T cell receptor (beta chain) comes out of a study of tumor-infiltrating lymphocytes in primary liver carcinoma. The wider study: Samples gave roughly 3.65 to 8 million productive TCRbeta reads, similar across tissue types.

Using a constant-region primer together with ProtoScript II reverse transcriptase, TCR beta cDNA was made from around 500 ng of total RNA. What produced the TCR beta libraries was three nested multiplex PCR rounds using slightly modified ARM-PCR. Investigators reported that the first two PCR rounds, at roughly 10 cycles each, used TRBV1-TRBV30 forward primers with a C-beta reverse primer. TCRdb reprocessed the multiplex PCR reads with MiXCR, giving one entry per CDR3 protein. The sample has more than 90,000 distinct CDR3 sequences; about two thirds are singletons. Germline V gene data show CDR1 as SGHRS and CDR2 as YFSETQ. The CDR3 extends over 16 amino acids. Broader study findings: Blood fell significantly below tumors in its top-250-clone fraction (p = 0.039). Only about 7-24% of top clones showed up in all five tumor regions.

Regarding this clonotype: As yet, its antigen is unknown. A junction end diverges from the germline sequence, so it may reflect a read error.

Extraction of RNA together with DNA used 20-30 mg of unsorted bulk tissue. Without exception, tumor samples held over 75% viable tumor cells. The sample consisted of liver tumor tissue from sampling region 2. Subset specified: tumor region T2, inferior pole. The receptor was derived from a woman aged 60-75 years with primary liver carcinoma and hepatitis B virus infection. This sequence joins TRBV5-1 and TRBJ2-3; a possible D gene is TRBD2 (5 bases). This chain's CDR3 is CTSSYETSRDMNTQYF. The DNA of the CDR3 is TGCACCAGCAGCTACGAGACTTCCCGGGATATGAATACGCAATATTTT. The complete variable domain, with remaining parts taken from reference TRBV5-1 and TRBJ2-3, reads KAGVTQTPRYLIKTRGQQVTLSCSPISGHRSVSWYQQTPGQGLQFLFEYFSETQRNKGNFPGRFSGRQFSNSRSEMNVSTLELGDSALYLCTSSYETSRDMNTQYFGPGTRLTVL.